This TCR beta chain was sequenced in a study of graft-versus-host responses after intestinal transplantation. Overall study context: Isolated intestinal, liver-intestinal, or multivisceral transplants had been given to the recipients. Findings and caveats of the study: Recipient marrow harbored GvH clones, some of which surfaced first in ileum or blood.

Details on this clone: The antigen is undetermined.

Measured with immunoSEQ multiplex PCR; TCRdb has only the in-frame clones, and not every one. The sample contains about 19,000 clones, 80% to 95% of which appear only once. V was shortened by 5 bases and J by 2 bases, with 15 bases between the two germline ends. This CDR3 has 15 amino acids. Germline V gives CDR1 MNHNY, CDR2 SVGAGI (reference sequence). Here the sequenced sample was PBMCs, taken more than 350 days after transplant. This TCR came from a human patient who received an intestinal transplant, so some T cells may come from the graft donor. This rearrangement joins TRBV6-6 to TRBJ2-5; D gene ambiguous. The DNA of the CDR3 is TGTGCCAGCAGTAGCGACTGGGCAGGTCAAGAGACCCAGTACTTC. Its translation: CASSSDWAGQETQYF.